What follows describes a single T cell receptor (beta chain). What it binds is not known. Mismatch with germline at one junction end may stem from a read error. The sample belongs to a study of blood T cells in healthy people across ages. Study-level information: Per every two T cells, about one barcoded beta molecule was captured by template switching. Overall study results and limits: The fall in TCR beta diversity per million T cells was roughly linear with age. With donor CMV status unknown, expanded clonotype changes were possibly confounded.

This CDR3 comprises 16 residues. Germline V gene sequence: CDR1 MNHEY, CDR2 SVGAGI. Extraction of total RNA produced a minimum of 6 micrograms from each sample. A second roughly 6 to 11 cycle PCR used barcoded and J-beta primers. TCRdb re-called the 5' RACE reads through MiXCR, storing one row per CDR3 protein. The sample holds hundreds of thousands of distinct CDR3 sequences, 40% to 50% seen once. The chain uses TRBV6-5 and TRBJ2-6; possible D gene TRBD1, 5 bases. The sequenced material came from blood. The receptor was isolated from a man aged 55 to 70 in good health. This CDR3 is CASSYPSASGANVPTF. DNA of the CDR3: TGTGCCAGCAGTTACCCGTCAGCCTCTGGGGCCAACGTCCCGACTTTC.